This TCR beta chain was captured in a study of blood T cell repertoires in COVID-19. This CDR3 is 19 amino acids long. Trimming removed 2 bases from V and 1 base from J, with 23 bases in between. From germline, CDR1 is MGHRA and CDR2 YSYEKL. Profiled with immunoSEQ multiplex PCR; TCRdb holds only in-frame clones, not every one. This table has over 75,000 clones, roughly four fifths appearing once. This TCR came from a woman older than 75 with acute or convalescent COVID-19. The chain uses TRBV4-1 and TRBJ1-1, with D possibly TRBD1 on 6 matching bases. The specimen was peripheral blood. The CDR3 DNA is TGCGCCAGCAGCCAACTCTCCCTCCCAGGGGCCGGACCGAACACTGAAGCTTTCTTT. This gives the protein CASSQLSLPGAGPNTEAFF.